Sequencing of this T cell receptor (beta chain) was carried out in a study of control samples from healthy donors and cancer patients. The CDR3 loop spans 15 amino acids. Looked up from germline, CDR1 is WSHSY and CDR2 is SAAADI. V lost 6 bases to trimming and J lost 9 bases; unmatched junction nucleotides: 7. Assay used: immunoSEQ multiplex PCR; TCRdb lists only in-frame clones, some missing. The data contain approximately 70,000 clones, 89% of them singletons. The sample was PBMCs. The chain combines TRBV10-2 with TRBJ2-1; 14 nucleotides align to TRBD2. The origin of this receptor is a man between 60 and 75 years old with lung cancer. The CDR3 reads CASSRTSGGQGEQFF. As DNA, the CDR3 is TGCGCCAGCAGCCGGACTAGCGGGGGGCAGGGTGAGCAGTTCTTC.